This TCR beta chain was found in a study of post-analysis software for immune sequencing data. Across the study: Several disease courses (relapsing-remitting, secondary progressive and progressive-relapsing) of multiple sclerosis were included.

Study-level points and caveats: Controls showed lower frequencies than patients for 5 or 6 TRBV segments, and TRBV5-6, TRBV5-1 and TRBV20-1 were among these. Significantly lower normalized Chao1 diversity was seen in multiple sclerosis patients than in controls. Strong co-clustering by F measure was seen for same-batch samples.

Unique molecular identifiers were built into the TCR beta cDNA libraries. The source material, about 0.9 to 10 million T cells, gave rise to 450,000 to 550,000 cDNA molecules. In TCRdb, the PCR reads were re-called with MiXCR into one record per CDR3 protein. The sample holds approximately 350,000 distinct CDR3 sequences, 30% to 45% seen once. CDR1 is SGDLS and CDR2 is YYNGEE in the germline V gene. There are 14 residues in the CDR3. V was clipped by 4 bases and J by 4 bases, with 12 bases between them. Remarks on this clonotype: What it recognizes is unknown.

This rearrangement joins TRBV9 to TRBJ2-1; D gene ambiguous. This clonotype was obtained from a girl under 18 with multiple sclerosis. The sequenced sample consisted of blood. CDR3 in DNA: TGTGCCAGCAGCCCCCGACACCAATACAATGAGCAGTTCTTC. Encoded protein: CASSPRHQYNEQFF.